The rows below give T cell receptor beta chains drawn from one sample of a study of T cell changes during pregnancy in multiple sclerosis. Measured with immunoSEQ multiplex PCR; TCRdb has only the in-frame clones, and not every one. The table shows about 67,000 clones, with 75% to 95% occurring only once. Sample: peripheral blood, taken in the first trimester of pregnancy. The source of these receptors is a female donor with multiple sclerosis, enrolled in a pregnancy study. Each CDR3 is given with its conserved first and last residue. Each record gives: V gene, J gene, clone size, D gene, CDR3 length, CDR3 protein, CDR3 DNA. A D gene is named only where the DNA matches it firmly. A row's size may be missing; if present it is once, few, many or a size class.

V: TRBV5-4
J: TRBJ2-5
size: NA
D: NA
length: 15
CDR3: CASSLEPQGSETQYF
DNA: TGTGCCAGCAGCTTGGAGCCCCAGGGGTCAGAGACCCAGTACTTC

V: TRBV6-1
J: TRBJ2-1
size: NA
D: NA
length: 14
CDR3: CASRTSIRGDEQFF
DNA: TGTGCCAGCAGGACCAGTATTCGGGGTGATGAGCAGTTCTTC

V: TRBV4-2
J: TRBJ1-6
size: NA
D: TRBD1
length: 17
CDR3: CASSQGGDRVANSPLHF
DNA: TGTGCCAGCAGCCAAGGGGGGGACAGGGTCGCTAATTCACCCCTCCACTTT

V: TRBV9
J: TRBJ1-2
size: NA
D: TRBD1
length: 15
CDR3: CASSVGTGGNYGYTF
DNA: TGTGCCAGCAGCGTGGGGACAGGGGGAAACTATGGCTACACCTTC

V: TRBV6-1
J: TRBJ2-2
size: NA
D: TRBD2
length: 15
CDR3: CASSDGSGDTGELFF
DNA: TGTGCCAGCAGTGATGGAAGCGGGGACACCGGGGAGCTGTTTTTT

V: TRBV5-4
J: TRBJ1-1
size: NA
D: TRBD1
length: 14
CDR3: CASSTYRGGTEAFF
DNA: TGTGCCAGCAGCACGTACAGGGGAGGAACTGAAGCTTTCTTT

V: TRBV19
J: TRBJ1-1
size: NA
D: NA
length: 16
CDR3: CASRNGVRRGGTEAFF
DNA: TGTGCCAGTAGAAATGGGGTACGGAGGGGAGGCACTGAAGCTTTCTTT

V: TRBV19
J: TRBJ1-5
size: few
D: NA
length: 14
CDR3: CASSIDRGNQPQHF
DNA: TGTGCCAGTAGTATAGACAGGGGAAATCAGCCCCAGCATTTT

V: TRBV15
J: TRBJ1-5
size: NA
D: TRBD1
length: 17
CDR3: CATSRDTADRGSQPQHF
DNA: TGTGCCACCAGCAGAGATACGGCGGACAGGGGTTCTCAGCCCCAGCATTTT

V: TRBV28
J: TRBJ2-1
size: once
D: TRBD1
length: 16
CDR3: CASSGSGDRAYNEQFF
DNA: TGTGCCAGCAGCGGGTCTGGGGACAGAGCCTACAATGAGCAGTTCTTC

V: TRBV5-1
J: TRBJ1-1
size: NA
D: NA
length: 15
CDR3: CASSLAVGAHTEAFF
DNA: TGCGCCAGCAGCTTGGCCGTGGGGGCGCACACTGAAGCTTTCTTT

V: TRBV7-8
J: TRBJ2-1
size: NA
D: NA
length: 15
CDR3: CASSPGDFPLNEQFF
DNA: TGTGCCAGCAGCCCCGGGGACTTCCCACTAAATGAGCAGTTCTTC

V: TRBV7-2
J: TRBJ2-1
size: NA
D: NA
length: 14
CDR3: CASSPWSPSTEQFF
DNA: TGTGCCAGCAGCCCCTGGAGCCCTAGTACTGAGCAGTTCTTC

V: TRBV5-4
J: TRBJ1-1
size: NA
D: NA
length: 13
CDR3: CAIHPDSGAEAFF
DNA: TGTGCCATCCATCCTGACAGCGGGGCTGAAGCTTTCTTT

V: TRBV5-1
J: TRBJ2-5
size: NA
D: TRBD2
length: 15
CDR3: CASRRGGGDQETQYF
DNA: TGCGCCAGCCGCCGCGGGGGGGGCGATCAGGAGACCCAGTACTTC

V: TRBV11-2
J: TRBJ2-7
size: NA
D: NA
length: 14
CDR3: CASSPPPDSGEQYF
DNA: TGTGCCAGCAGCCCCCCCCCTGACTCTGGCGAGCAGTACTTC

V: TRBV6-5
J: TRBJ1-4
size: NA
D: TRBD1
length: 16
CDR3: CASSYDYRGLDEKLFF
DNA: TGTGCCAGCAGTTACGACTACAGGGGACTGGATGAAAAACTGTTTTTT

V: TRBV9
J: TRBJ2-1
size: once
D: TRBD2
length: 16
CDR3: CASSAGGGPAYNEQFF
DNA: TGTGCCAGCAGCGCCGGGGGGGGACCGGCTTACAATGAGCAGTTCTTC

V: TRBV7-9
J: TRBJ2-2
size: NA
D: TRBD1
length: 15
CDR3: CASRPPGQGTGELFF
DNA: TGTGCCAGCAGGCCGCCGGGACAGGGGACCGGGGAGCTGTTTTTT

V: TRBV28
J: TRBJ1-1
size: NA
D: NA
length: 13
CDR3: CASSAQLNTEAFF
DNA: TGTGCCAGCAGCGCTCAACTAAACACTGAAGCTTTCTTT

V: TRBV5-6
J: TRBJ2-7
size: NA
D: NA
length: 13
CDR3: CASSRGEDYEQYF
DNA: TGTGCCAGCAGCCGCGGGGAGGACTACGAGCAGTACTTC

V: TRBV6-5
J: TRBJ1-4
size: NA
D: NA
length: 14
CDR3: CASSSGLSSEKLFF
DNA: TGTGCCAGCAGTTCGGGACTGAGTTCGGAAAAACTGTTTTTT

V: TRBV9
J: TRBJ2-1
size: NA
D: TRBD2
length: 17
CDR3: CASSATSGRVSGNEQFF
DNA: TGTGCCAGCAGCGCTACTAGCGGGAGAGTTTCGGGAAATGAGCAGTTCTTC

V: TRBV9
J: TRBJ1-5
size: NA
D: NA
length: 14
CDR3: CASSAWGGDQPQHF
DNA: TGTGCCAGCAGTGCCTGGGGAGGTGATCAGCCCCAGCATTTT

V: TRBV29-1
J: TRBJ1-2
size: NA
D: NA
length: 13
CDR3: CSVVPFLNYGYTF
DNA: TGCAGCGTTGTCCCGTTTCTGAACTATGGCTACACCTTC

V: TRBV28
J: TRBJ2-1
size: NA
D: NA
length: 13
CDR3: CASRSGLLNEQFF
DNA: TGTGCCAGCAGGTCGGGACTTCTAAATGAGCAGTTCTTC

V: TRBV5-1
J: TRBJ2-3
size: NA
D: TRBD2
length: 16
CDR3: CASSVEGLHQADTQYF
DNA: TGCGCCAGCAGCGTAGAGGGACTACATCAGGCAGATACGCAGTATTTT